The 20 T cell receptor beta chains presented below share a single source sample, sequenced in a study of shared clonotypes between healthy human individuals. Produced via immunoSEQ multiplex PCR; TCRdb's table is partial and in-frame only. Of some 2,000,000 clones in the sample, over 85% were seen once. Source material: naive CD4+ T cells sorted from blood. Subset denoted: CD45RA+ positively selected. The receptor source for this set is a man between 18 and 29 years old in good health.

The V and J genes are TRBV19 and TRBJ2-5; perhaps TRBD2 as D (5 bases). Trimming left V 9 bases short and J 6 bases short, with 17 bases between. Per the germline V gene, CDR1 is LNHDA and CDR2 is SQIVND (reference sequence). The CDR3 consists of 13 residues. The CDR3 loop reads CARRGRKEKTQYF. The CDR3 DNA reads TGTGCCAGGCGAGGGCGGAAGGAGAAGACCCAGTACTTC.

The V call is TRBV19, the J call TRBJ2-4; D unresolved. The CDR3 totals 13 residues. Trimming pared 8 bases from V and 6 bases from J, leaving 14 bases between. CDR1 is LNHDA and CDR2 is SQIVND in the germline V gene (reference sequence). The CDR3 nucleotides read TGTGCCAGTGCCCGGCCCCCACGAAACATTCAGTACTTC. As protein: CASARPPRNIQYF.

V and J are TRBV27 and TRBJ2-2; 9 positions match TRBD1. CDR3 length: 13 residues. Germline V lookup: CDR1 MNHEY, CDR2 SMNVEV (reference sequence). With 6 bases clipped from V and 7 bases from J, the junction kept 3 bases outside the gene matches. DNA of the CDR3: TGTGCCAGCAGACGACAGGGGGGCGGGGAGCTGTTTTTT. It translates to CASRRQGGGELFF.

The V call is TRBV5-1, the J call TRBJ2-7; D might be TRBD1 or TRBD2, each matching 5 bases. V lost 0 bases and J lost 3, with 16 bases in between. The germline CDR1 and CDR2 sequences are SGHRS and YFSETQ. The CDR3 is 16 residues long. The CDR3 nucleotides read TGCGCCAGCAGCTTGGCCCCAGGGAGCATCCTCTACGAGCAGTACTTC. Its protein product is CASSLAPGSILYEQYF.

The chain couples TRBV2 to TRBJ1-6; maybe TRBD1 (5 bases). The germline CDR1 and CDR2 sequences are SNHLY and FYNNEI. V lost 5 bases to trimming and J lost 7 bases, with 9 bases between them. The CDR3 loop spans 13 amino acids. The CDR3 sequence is CASSSGWNSPLHF. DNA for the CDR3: TGTGCCAGCAGTTCAGGGTGGAATTCACCCCTCCACTTT.

The CDR3 nucleotides are TGTGCCAGCAGTGAAACGGGAGGTAGCTACGAGCAGTACTTC. It yields the protein CASSETGGSYEQYF. This chain connects TRBV25-1 to TRBJ2-7; TRBD2 aligns across 7 bases. The V and J ends lost 2 bases and 3 bases, in that order; junction bases with no gene match: 4. This CDR3 has 14 residues. Germline V gives CDR1 MGHDK, CDR2 SYGVNS.

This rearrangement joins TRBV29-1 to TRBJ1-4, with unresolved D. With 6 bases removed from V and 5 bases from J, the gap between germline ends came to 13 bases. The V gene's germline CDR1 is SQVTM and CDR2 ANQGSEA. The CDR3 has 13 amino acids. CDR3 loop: CSVELTGNEKLFF. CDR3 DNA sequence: TGCAGCGTCGAGCTGACTGGGAATGAAAAACTGTTTTTT.

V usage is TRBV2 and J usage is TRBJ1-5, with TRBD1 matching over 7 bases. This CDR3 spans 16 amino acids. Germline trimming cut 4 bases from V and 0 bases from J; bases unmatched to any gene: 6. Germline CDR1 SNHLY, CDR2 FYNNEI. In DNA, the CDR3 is TGTGCCAGCAGTGCTGGCAGGGGGAATAGCAATCAGCCCCAGCATTTT. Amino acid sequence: CASSAGRGNSNQPQHF.

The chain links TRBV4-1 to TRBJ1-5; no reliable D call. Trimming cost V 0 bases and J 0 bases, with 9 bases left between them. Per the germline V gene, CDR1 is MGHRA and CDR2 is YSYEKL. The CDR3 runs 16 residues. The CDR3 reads CASSQDTGISNQPQHF. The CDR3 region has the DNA TGCGCCAGCAGCCAAGATACGGGGATTAGCAATCAGCCCCAGCATTTT.

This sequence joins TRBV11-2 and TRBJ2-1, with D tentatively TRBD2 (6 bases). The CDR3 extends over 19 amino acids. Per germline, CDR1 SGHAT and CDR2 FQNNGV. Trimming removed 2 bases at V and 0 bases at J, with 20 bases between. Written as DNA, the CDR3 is TGTGCCAGCAGCTTAACCCTACTAGCAGGTTTTAGCTCCTACAATGAGCAGTTCTTC. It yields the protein CASSLTLLAGFSSYNEQFF.

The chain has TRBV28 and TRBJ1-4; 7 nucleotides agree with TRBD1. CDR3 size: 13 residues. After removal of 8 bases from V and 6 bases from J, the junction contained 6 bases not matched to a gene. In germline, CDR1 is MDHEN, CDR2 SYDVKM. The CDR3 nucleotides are TGTGCCAGCGGGGAGGGGGCGGATGAAAAACTGTTTTTT. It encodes CASGEGADEKLFF.

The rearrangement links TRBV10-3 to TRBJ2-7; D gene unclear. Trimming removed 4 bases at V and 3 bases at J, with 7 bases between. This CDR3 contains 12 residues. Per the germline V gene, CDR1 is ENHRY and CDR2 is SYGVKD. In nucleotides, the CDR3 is TGTGCCATCAGTGGCACCATCTACGAGCAGTACTTC. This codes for CAISGTIYEQYF.

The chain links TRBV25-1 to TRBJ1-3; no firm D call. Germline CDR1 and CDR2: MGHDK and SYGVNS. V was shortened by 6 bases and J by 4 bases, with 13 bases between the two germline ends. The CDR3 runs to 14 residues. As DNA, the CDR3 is TGTGCCAGCAGCAGATACGGGAGCGGAAACACCATATATTTT. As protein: CASSRYGSGNTIYF.

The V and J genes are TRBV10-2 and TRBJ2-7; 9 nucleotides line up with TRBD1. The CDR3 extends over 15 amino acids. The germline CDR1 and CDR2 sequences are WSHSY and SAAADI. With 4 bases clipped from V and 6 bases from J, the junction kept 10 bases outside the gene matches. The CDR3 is CASSAGGTGRVEQYF. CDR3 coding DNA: TGCGCCAGCAGTGCAGGAGGGACAGGGAGGGTCGAGCAGTACTTC.

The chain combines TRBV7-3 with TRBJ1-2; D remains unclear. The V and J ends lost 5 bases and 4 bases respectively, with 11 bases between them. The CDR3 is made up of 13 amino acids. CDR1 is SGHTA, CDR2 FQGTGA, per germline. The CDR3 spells CASSPSEGYGYTF. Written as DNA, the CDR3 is TGTGCCAGCAGCCCGTCGGAGGGCTATGGCTACACCTTC.

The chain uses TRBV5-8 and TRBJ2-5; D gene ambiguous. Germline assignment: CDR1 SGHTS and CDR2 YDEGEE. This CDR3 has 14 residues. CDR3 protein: CAKTSANLQETQYF. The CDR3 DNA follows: TGTGCGAAAACATCAGCCAATCTCCAAGAGACCCAGTACTTC. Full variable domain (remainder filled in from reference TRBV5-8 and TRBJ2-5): EAGVTQSPTHLIKTRGQQATLRCSPISGHTSVYWYQQALGLGLQFLLWYDEGEERNRGNFPPRFSGRQFPNYSSELNVNALELEDSALYLCAKTSANLQETQYFGPGTRLLVL.

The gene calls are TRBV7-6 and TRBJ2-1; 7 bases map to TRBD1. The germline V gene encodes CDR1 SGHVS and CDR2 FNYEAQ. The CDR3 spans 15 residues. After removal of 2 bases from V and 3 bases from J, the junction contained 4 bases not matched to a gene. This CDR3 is CASSLTGQVYNEQFF. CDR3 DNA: TGTGCCAGCAGCTTAACCGGACAGGTCTACAATGAGCAGTTCTTC.

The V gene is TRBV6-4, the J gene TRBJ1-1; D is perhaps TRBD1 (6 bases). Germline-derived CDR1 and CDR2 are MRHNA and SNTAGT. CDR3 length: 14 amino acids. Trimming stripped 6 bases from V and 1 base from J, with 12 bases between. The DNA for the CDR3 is TGTGCCAGCAGACAAACAGGGAGGAACACTGAAGCTTTCTTT. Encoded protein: CASRQTGRNTEAFF.

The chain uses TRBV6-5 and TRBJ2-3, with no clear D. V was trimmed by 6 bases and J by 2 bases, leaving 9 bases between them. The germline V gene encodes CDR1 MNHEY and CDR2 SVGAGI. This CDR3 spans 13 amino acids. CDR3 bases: TGTGCCAGCAGCCGGAGCCACACAGATACGCAGTATTTT. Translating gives CASSRSHTDTQYF.

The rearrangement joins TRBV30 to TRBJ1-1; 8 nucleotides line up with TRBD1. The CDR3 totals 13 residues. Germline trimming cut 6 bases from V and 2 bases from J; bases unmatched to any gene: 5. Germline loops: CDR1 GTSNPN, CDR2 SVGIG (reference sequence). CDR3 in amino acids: CACAGQANTEAFF. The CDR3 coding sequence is TGTGCCTGCGCGGGACAGGCAAACACTGAAGCTTTCTTT.